This TCR beta chain was captured in a study of blood T cells in healthy people across ages. Notes on the study in general: Fewer expanded clones and more diversity marked long-lived versus aged donors.

As concerns this clonotype: Its antigen is as yet unknown.

The people who gave samples were healthy Caucasians from Russia, aged about 6 to 100. A J-beta primer mix and a sample-barcoded 5' primer were used in a second PCR of about 7 to 12 cycles. TCRdb re-analysed the 5' RACE reads in MiXCR, keeping a single row per CDR3 protein. The data show 1.4 million to 1.5 million distinct CDR3 sequences, with 40% to 50% seen just once and roughly 7.7% held by the top ten. Germline-derived CDR1 and CDR2 are MNHEY and SVGAGI. The CDR3 runs to 13 residues. The source is a woman between 18 and 30 years old in good health. The V gene is TRBV6-5, the J gene TRBJ2-7; 9 bases line up with TRBD1. The J call may be wrong; the DNA end is better matched by TRBJ2-5. The sample taken for sequencing was blood. The CDR3 DNA reads TGTGCCAGCAGAGCGACAGGGGGGCAGACCCAGTACTTC. It is translated as CASRATGGQTQYF.